What follows are 30 T cell receptor beta chains derived from one specimen sequenced in a study of cytomegalovirus exposure and HLA in healthy donors. TCRdb's copy holds only in-frame clones and misses some; the assay was immunoSEQ multiplex PCR. In the table there are approximately 220,000 clones, approximately 80% of which are singletons. The specimen was PBMCs. The receptors come from a woman under 40 in good health and CMV-seropositive.

The V call is TRBV4-1, the J call TRBJ1-2; D is uncertain. This CDR3 comprises 16 residues. V lost 0 bases and J 0 bases, leaving 11 bases between the germline ends. The V gene's germline CDR1 is MGHRA and CDR2 YSYEKL. The CDR3 DNA sequence: TGCGCCAGCAGCCAAGAAGGGCTCCCGACTAACTATGGCTACACCTTC. Its translation is CASSQEGLPTNYGYTF.

Only one count was recorded for this clone. The chain has TRBV2 and TRBJ2-3; D possibly corresponds to TRBD2 (6 bases). There are 11 residues in the CDR3. V lost 4 bases, J lost 8 bases, and 7 bases lay in between. Germline CDR1 is SNHLY and CDR2 is FYNNEI. The CDR3 loop is CASSVEGTQYF. CDR3 bases: TGTGCCAGCAGTGTGGAGGGTACGCAGTATTTT.

V gene TRBV29-1 combines with J gene TRBJ2-1; possibly TRBD1 for D (6 bases). The V end lost 3 bases, the J end lost 8 bases, and 14 bases lay between the germline ends. The germline V gene encodes CDR1 SQVTM and CDR2 ANQGSEA. The length of the CDR3 is 13 residues. Here the CDR3 reads CSVEVQGPDEQFF. The CDR3 DNA reads TGCAGCGTTGAGGTCCAGGGGCCCGATGAGCAGTTCTTC.

The V and J genes are TRBV6-1 and TRBJ2-7; D is ambiguous. This CDR3 has 13 amino acids. Trimming took 8 bases from V and 7 from J, leaving 18 bases between them. Germline CDR1 MNHNS, CDR2 SASEGT. The CDR3 DNA is TGTGCCAGCTATACGGCCAGGTCCGAAGAGCAGTACTTC. Its protein product is CASYTARSEEQYF.

The J gene is TRBJ1-5, the V gene TRBV28, with a weak D call TRBD1 (6 bases). The V end lost 3 bases, the J end lost 6 bases, and 12 bases lay between the germline ends. CDR3 length: 14 amino acids. The germline gives CDR1 MDHEN, CDR2 SYDVKM. The DNA of the CDR3 is TGTGCCAGCAGTTTCAGGGGTTGGAGTCAGCCCCAGCATTTT. It codes for CASSFRGWSQPQHF.

The chain recombines TRBV4-1 with TRBJ2-7; 10 bases are a match to TRBD2. Germline V gene data show CDR1 as MGHRA and CDR2 as YSYEKL. This CDR3 comprises 19 residues. J gave up 2 bases and V 4 bases, and 17 bases lay outside the gene matches. This CDR3 is CASSPIGPVLAGYTYEQYF. The CDR3 coding sequence is TGCGCCAGCAGCCCTATTGGTCCGGTACTAGCGGGATATACCTACGAGCAGTACTTC.

This clone was found a few times. The rearrangement links TRBV5-1 to TRBJ1-2; tentative D call: TRBD1 (5 bases). Trimming took off 3 bases at V and 4 bases at J, with 13 bases between the two ends. This CDR3 region has 14 residues. Germline assignment: CDR1 SGHRS and CDR2 YFSETQ. Written as DNA, the CDR3 is TGCGCCAGCAGCTCCGCCCAGGGTTTCTATGGCTACACCTTC. Protein sequence: CASSSAQGFYGYTF.

This chain uses TRBV5-1 with TRBJ1-1; 10 bases agree with TRBD1. Per germline, CDR1 SGHRS and CDR2 YFSETQ. This CDR3 is 14 amino acids long. V was pared by 6 bases and J by 0 bases, with 2 bases of the junction left unmatched. The CDR3 is CASTGQGMNTEAFF. In nucleotides, the CDR3 is TGCGCCAGCACGGGACAGGGGATGAACACTGAAGCTTTCTTT.

The chain couples TRBV5-1 to TRBJ1-1; 9 nucleotides align to TRBD1. V lost 4 bases and J lost 5; bases outside the gene matches: 6. This CDR3 has 14 residues. Germline CDR1 and CDR2: SGHRS and YFSETQ. CDR3 bases: TGCGCCAGCAGCAGGGCCGGGACAGGGACTGAAGCTTTCTTT. Protein: CASSRAGTGTEAFF.

The chain carries TRBV19 and TRBJ1-5; 9 bases map to TRBD1. The CDR3 covers 15 residues. The ends lost 6 bases at V and 2 bases at J; junction bases unmatched: 5. Germline CDR1 reads LNHDA; CDR2 reads SQIVND (reference sequence). This CDR3 is CASSSRQGGNQPQHF. CDR3 coding DNA: TGTGCCAGTAGCTCTAGACAGGGGGGCAATCAGCCCCAGCATTTT. The full variable domain, rest sourced from reference TRBV19 and TRBJ1-5, is DGGITQSPKYLFRKEGQNVTLSCEQNLNHDAMYWYRQDPGQGLRLIYYSQIVNDFQKGDIAEGYSVSREKKESFPLTVTSAQKNPTAFYLCASSSRQGGNQPQHFGDGTRLSIL.

The V call is TRBV11-3, the J call TRBJ2-7; D not certain. Germline CDR1 reads SGHNT; CDR2 reads YENEEA. The ends were cut back, 4 bases at V and 4 bases at J, with 14 bases in the middle. This CDR3 is built from 14 residues. The CDR3, as DNA: TGTGCCAGCAGCTCCCAAGGGCTTGGGTACGAGCAGTACTTC. Translated, it gives CASSSQGLGYEQYF.

The V call is TRBV6-1, the J call TRBJ2-3; tentatively, D is TRBD2 (6 bases). Between the trimmed V and J ends, which lost 2 bases and 3 bases, there was a span of 12 bases. Germline V lookup: CDR1 MNHNS, CDR2 SASEGT. The CDR3 totals 15 residues. CDR3 sequence reads: CASSEQGLGTDTQYF. CDR3 sequence (DNA): TGTGCCAGCAGTGAACAGGGACTTGGGACAGATACGCAGTATTTT.

This chain uses TRBV6-6 with TRBJ2-2; D not resolved. CDR3 length: 13 amino acids. Trimming left V 6 bases short and J 9 bases short, with 14 bases between. CDR1 is MNHNY, CDR2 SVGAGI, per germline (reference sequence). CDR3: CASRPELPRELFF. The CDR3 DNA sequence: TGTGCCAGCAGGCCCGAGCTTCCGCGGGAGCTGTTTTTT.

This chain links TRBV30 with TRBJ2-2; TRBD2 aligns across 13 bases. The V and J ends lost 0 bases and 6 bases, in that order; junction bases with no gene match: 10. Germline-derived CDR1 and CDR2 are GTSNPN and SVGIG (reference sequence). The CDR3 runs to 18 residues. This CDR3 is CAWSVPLLLAGGAGELFF. DNA for the CDR3: TGTGCCTGGAGTGTACCTCTGCTACTAGCGGGAGGGGCCGGGGAGCTGTTTTTT.

The rearrangement joins TRBV7-9 to TRBJ1-2, with a possible D match to TRBD1 (5 bases). Germline CDR1 SEHNR, CDR2 FQNEAQ (reference sequence). Trimming pared 0 bases from V and 3 bases from J, leaving 11 bases between. CDR3 length: 15 amino acids. The CDR3 loop reads CASSLAGLGDYGYTF. CDR3 nucleotide sequence: TGTGCCAGCAGCTTAGCGGGGTTGGGGGACTATGGCTACACCTTC.

The gene calls are TRBV9 and TRBJ2-3; no clear D. Germline V gene lookup returns CDR1 SGDLS and CDR2 YYNGEE. The V end lost 0 bases, the J end lost 2 bases, and 10 bases lay between the germline ends. This CDR3 spans 15 amino acids. As DNA, the CDR3 is TGTGCCAGCAGCGTAGGTGCAGCCTACACAGATACGCAGTATTTT. Protein sequence: CASSVGAAYTDTQYF.

The chain is built from TRBV9 and TRBJ2-1; 8 nucleotides line up with TRBD2. In germline, CDR1 is SGDLS, CDR2 YYNGEE. This CDR3 has 15 amino acids. Trimming removed 0 bases from V and 5 bases from J; junction bases left unmatched: 4. The CDR3 DNA reads as TGTGCCAGCAGCGTAGTTGGGACTAGAGACAATGAGCAGTTCTTC. Its translation: CASSVVGTRDNEQFF.

This chain links TRBV29-1 with TRBJ2-7, with D possibly TRBD2 on 6 matching bases. Germline values: CDR1 SQVTM, CDR2 ANQGSEA. The CDR3 sequence is 11 residues long. The V end was cut by 3 bases, the J end by 5 bases, with 8 bases between. The CDR3 protein is CSVEGGNEQYF. The CDR3 region has the DNA TGCAGCGTTGAGGGGGGAAACGAGCAGTACTTC.

This chain connects TRBV5-5 to TRBJ2-7; TRBD1 agrees at 7 bases. Germline values: CDR1 SGHKS, CDR2 YYEKEE (reference sequence). V gave up 5 bases and J gave up 3 bases; unmatched junction bases: 5. The CDR3 is made up of 13 amino acids. In DNA form, the CDR3 reads TGTGCCAGCAGGGTGCGGACAGGCTACGAGCAGTACTTC. The encoded protein is CASRVRTGYEQYF.

V is TRBV2 and J is TRBJ1-4; D call uncertain. Trimming took off 5 bases at V and 1 base at J, with 8 bases between the two ends. The CDR3 totals 14 residues. Germline values: CDR1 SNHLY, CDR2 FYNNEI. The CDR3 sequence: CASSRTVTNEKLFF. CDR3 DNA: TGTGCCAGCAGTAGGACGGTAACTAATGAAAAACTGTTTTTT.

The chain combines TRBV27 with TRBJ2-7; D possibly corresponds to TRBD1 (6 bases). The germline V gene encodes CDR1 MNHEY and CDR2 SMNVEV (reference sequence). The CDR3 sequence is 14 residues long. Trimming pared 7 bases from V and 6 bases from J, leaving 19 bases between. The CDR3 region has the DNA TGTGCCAGCAAGGGTCCAGGGGCGCGGACCGAGCAGTACTTC. This sequence encodes CASKGPGARTEQYF.

The chain carries TRBV29-1 and TRBJ2-3; D gene uncertain. This CDR3 comprises 13 residues. The V gene's germline CDR1 is SQVTM and CDR2 ANQGSEA. The V gene lost 4 bases and the J gene lost 0 bases, with 8 bases spanning the gap. The CDR3 here is CSVVGGSTDTQYF. In nucleotides, the CDR3 is TGCAGCGTTGTAGGTGGTAGCACAGATACGCAGTATTTT.

The sample holds many counts of this clone. The chain recombines TRBV30 with TRBJ2-7; D possibly matches TRBD1 or TRBD2 (6 bases each). The CDR3 extends over 13 amino acids. The V gene's germline CDR1 is GTSNPN and CDR2 SVGIG (reference sequence). V lost 5 bases to trimming and J lost 7 bases, with 18 bases between them. The CDR3 sequence: CAWGGGTPLEQYF. CDR3 sequence (DNA): TGTGCCTGGGGGGGCGGGACACCTCTGGAGCAGTACTTC.

The CDR3 reads CASSPREGASYEQYF. The CDR3, as DNA: TGTGCCAGCAGTCCCCGGGAGGGGGCTTCCTACGAGCAGTACTTC. The chain joins TRBV6-5 to TRBJ2-7; D possibly corresponds to TRBD2 (8 bases). CDR3 length equals 15 residues. Germline CDR1 and CDR2: MNHEY and SVGAGI. V was cut by 5 bases and J by 1 base, with 15 bases left in between.

This chain links TRBV6-1 with TRBJ1-1; D unresolved. The V and J ends lost 4 bases and 1 base respectively, with 7 bases between them. CDR3 length equals 13 residues. The germline V gene has CDR1 MNHNS and CDR2 SASEGT. This CDR3 is CASSVTENTEAFF. Here the CDR3 DNA reads TGTGCCAGCAGTGTGACGGAGAACACTGAAGCTTTCTTT.

The V call is TRBV29-1, the J call TRBJ2-7, with 8 bases identical to TRBD1. J was trimmed by 3 bases and V by 6 bases; bases with no gene match: 4. Germline V CDR1 and CDR2: SQVTM, ANQGSEA. CDR3 length: 12 residues. For the CDR3, the DNA is TGCAGCGTGAGAGACAGGGGCTACGAGCAGTACTTC. This translates into CSVRDRGYEQYF.

The gene calls are TRBV5-1 and TRBJ1-1; D is uncertain. V was shortened by 0 bases and J by 4 bases, with 7 bases between the two germline ends. Germline loops: CDR1 SGHRS, CDR2 YFSETQ. The CDR3 consists of 13 residues. The DNA for the CDR3 is TGCGCCAGCAGCTTGGTAGTTGGCACTGAAGCTTTCTTT. This gives the protein CASSLVVGTEAFF. Complete variable domain (other parts from reference TRBV5-1 and TRBJ1-1): KAGVTQTPRYLIKTRGQQVTLSCSPISGHRSVSWYQQTPGQGLQFLFEYFSETQRNKGNFPGRFSGRQFSNSRSEMNVSTLELGDSALYLCASSLVVGTEAFFGQGTRLTVV.

The J gene is TRBJ2-7, the V gene TRBV23-1; D remains ambiguous. Being an ORF, TRBV23-1 has a function that is uncertain. The CDR3 extends over 15 amino acids. V gave up 7 bases and J gave up 7 bases, with 23 bases separating them. The CDR3 sequence: CASTVRRQPLWEQYF. The CDR3 DNA reads as TGCGCCAGCACCGTGAGGCGGCAACCCCTCTGGGAGCAGTACTTC.

This clone appeared a single time. The V call is TRBV4-1, the J call TRBJ1-1; D not resolved. Looked up from germline, CDR1 is MGHRA and CDR2 is YSYEKL. V gave up 6 bases and J gave up 6 bases, with 14 bases separating them. The CDR3 is 13 residues long. The CDR3 nucleotides read TGCGCCAGCAGAACTCTTAATAGCGCTGAAGCTTTCTTT. Translation gives CASRTLNSAEAFF.

V and J are TRBV30 and TRBJ2-4; D uncertain. This CDR3 spans 16 amino acids. V lost 3 bases and J lost 0, with 15 bases in between. Per the germline V gene, CDR1 is GTSNPN and CDR2 is SVGIG (reference sequence). The CDR3 sequence is CAWSPTPLLAKNIQYF. CDR3 sequence (DNA): TGTGCCTGGAGCCCCACACCGTTATTAGCCAAAAACATTCAGTACTTC.